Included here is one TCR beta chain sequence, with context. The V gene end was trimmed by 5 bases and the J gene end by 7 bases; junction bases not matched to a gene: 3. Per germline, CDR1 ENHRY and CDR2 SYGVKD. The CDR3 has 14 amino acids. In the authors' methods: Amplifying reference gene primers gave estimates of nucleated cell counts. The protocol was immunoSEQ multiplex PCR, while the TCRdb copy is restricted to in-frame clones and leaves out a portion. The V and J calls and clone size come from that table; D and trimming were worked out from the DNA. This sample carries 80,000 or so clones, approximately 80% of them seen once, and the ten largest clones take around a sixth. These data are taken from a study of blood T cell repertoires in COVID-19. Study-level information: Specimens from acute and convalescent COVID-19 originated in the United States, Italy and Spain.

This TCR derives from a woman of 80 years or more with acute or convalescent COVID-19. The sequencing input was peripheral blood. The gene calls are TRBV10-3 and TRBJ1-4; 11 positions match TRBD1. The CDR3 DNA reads TGTGCCATCAGTACCGGGACAGGGGGTGAAAAACTGTTTTTT. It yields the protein CAISTGTGGEKLFF.